This entry is about one T cell receptor (beta chain). Its antigen is as yet unknown. These data belong to a study of cytomegalovirus exposure and HLA in healthy donors. The PCR employed 60 Vbeta primers together with 13 Jbeta primers. Study processing details: Later work found around 80 million unique TCR beta chains, with roughly 11 million shared. Sequencing used immunoSEQ multiplex PCR; TCRdb keeps in-frame clones, though not all of them. V and J calls plus clone size are reproduced from that table; the DNA served to infer D and trimming. The sample has fewer than 130,000 clones. The CDR3 extends over 14 amino acids. Notes on the study in general: An apparent linkage of common viral pathogens to several of the most significant clusters emerged in a later analysis. It was likely that a cluster of highly shared sequence variants was a sequencing artifact.

The TCR sequence derives from a man aged 45 to 65 in good health and CMV-seronegative. The source material was PBMCs. The chain couples TRBV21-1 to TRBJ1-2; whether TRBD1, the table's D call, matches the DNA was not checked. TRBV21-1 is labeled a pseudogene. As DNA, the CDR3 is TGTGCCAGCAGCAGATGGGACAGGGCGTATGGCTACACCTTC. Its translation is CASSRWDRAYGYTF.